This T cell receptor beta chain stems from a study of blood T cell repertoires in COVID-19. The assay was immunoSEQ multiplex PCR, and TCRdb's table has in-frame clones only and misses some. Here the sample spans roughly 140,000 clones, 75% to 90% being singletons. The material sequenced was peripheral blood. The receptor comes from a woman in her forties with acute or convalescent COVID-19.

As DNA, the CDR3 is TGTGCCACCAGCAGAGATAATTCCGGACTCCGTAGGAGGACTTCATGGACAGATACGCAGTATTTT. Protein: CATSRDNSGLRRRTSWTDTQYF. V is TRBV15 and J is TRBJ2-3; D might be TRBD2 (5 bases). The CDR3 is 22 amino acids. CDR1 and CDR2 from the germline V gene are LNHNV and YYDKDF (reference sequence). V lost 0 bases, J lost 3 bases, and 31 bases lay in between.